Below are 18 T cell receptor beta chains sequenced from a single sample in a study of T cell repertoires and HLA-DP antigens. Their antigen targets remain unknown. Repertoires were generated with immunoSEQ multiplex PCR, while TCRdb's copy carries only in-frame clones and drops some. The sample holds tens of thousands of clones, roughly 77% seen once. The sample taken for sequencing was CD4+ T cells from PBMCs. These receptors all come from a man aged 60-69 years in good health and CMV-seronegative.

The rearrangement uses TRBV25-1 and TRBJ2-4; 11 positions match TRBD2. V lost 4 bases, J lost 0 bases, and 5 bases stayed unmatched. This CDR3 contains 17 residues. CDR1 and CDR2 from the germline V gene are MGHDK and SYGVNS. The CDR3 spells CASSGEGTSGAKNIQYF. In nucleotides, the CDR3 is TGTGCCAGCAGTGGAGAGGGGACTAGCGGAGCCAAAAACATTCAGTACTTC. The complete variable domain, with remaining parts taken from reference TRBV25-1 and TRBJ2-4, reads EADIYQTPRYLVIGTGKKITLECSQTMGHDKMYWYQQDPGMELHLIHYSYGVNSTEKGDLSSESTVSRIRTEHFPLTLESARPSHTSQYLCASSGEGTSGAKNIQYFGAGTRLSVL.

V and J are TRBV5-1 and TRBJ2-2, with a tentative D call TRBD1 (5 bases). CDR1 SGHRS and CDR2 YFSETQ come from the germline V gene. This CDR3 is built from 16 residues. V was clipped by 1 base and J by 0 bases, with 10 bases between them. The CDR3 loop is CASSLSPTANTGELFF. Written as DNA, the CDR3 is TGCGCCAGCAGCTTGTCCCCGACAGCGAACACCGGGGAGCTGTTTTTT. Variable domain in full (rest from reference TRBV5-1 and TRBJ2-2): KAGVTQTPRYLIKTRGQQVTLSCSPISGHRSVSWYQQTPGQGLQFLFEYFSETQRNKGNFPGRFSGRQFSNSRSEMNVSTLELGDSALYLCASSLSPTANTGELFFGEGSRLTVL.

In DNA form, the CDR3 reads TGTGCCAGCAGTTACCGCAGGGGGGGCGAAAAACTGTTTTTT. Its protein is CASSYRRGGEKLFF. The chain carries TRBV6-5 and TRBJ1-4; TRBD1 agrees at 7 bases. Germline CDR1 and CDR2: MNHEY and SVGAGI. The CDR3 spans 14 residues. V was clipped by 2 bases and J by 8 bases; unmatched bases: 5.

This clone was observed a single time. J is TRBJ1-5 and V is TRBV19; perhaps TRBD1 as D (5 bases). CDR3 size: 14 residues. Trimming stripped 8 bases from V and 4 bases from J, with 15 bases between. The germline gives CDR1 LNHDA, CDR2 SQIVND (reference sequence). The CDR3: CASSRQGGNQPQHF. Here the CDR3 DNA reads TGTGCCAGTTCCCGGCAGGGTGGGAATCAGCCCCAGCATTTT.

This chain uses TRBV5-1 with TRBJ1-2, with D uncertain. The CDR3 extends over 13 amino acids. Germline CDR1 reads SGHRS; CDR2 reads YFSETQ. With 3 bases removed from V and 8 bases from J, the gap between germline ends came to 14 bases. As DNA, the CDR3 is TGCGCCAGCAGCTCCGGGCAGGTTGCGGGCTACACCTTC. This codes for CASSSGQVAGYTF.

CDR3 amino acids: CASSPDRATEAFF. CDR3 sequence (DNA): TGCGCCAGCAGCCCGGACAGGGCCACTGAAGCTTTCTTT. This rearrangement joins TRBV4-3 to TRBJ1-1, with TRBD1 matching over 8 bases. Trimming cost V 4 bases and J 4 bases; bases outside gene matches: 2. Germline V CDR1 and CDR2: LGHNA, YSLEER. The CDR3 totals 13 residues.

The table lists this clone with a count of one. This chain joins TRBV10-3 and TRBJ1-6; D is perhaps TRBD1 (6 bases). The V gene's germline CDR1 is ENHRY and CDR2 SYGVKD. The CDR3 extends over 15 amino acids. Trimming removed 0 bases at V and 14 bases at J, with 17 bases between. CDR3: CAISESSTGPRALHF. The CDR3 nucleotides are TGTGCCATCAGTGAGTCCTCGACAGGCCCGCGGGCCCTCCACTTT.

The rearrangement uses TRBV4-3 and TRBJ1-1; D may be TRBD1 (5 bases). The V gene's germline CDR1 is LGHNA and CDR2 YSLEER. The CDR3 runs 14 residues. V was clipped by 1 base and J by 6 bases, with 12 bases between them. In nucleotides, the CDR3 is TGCGCCAGCAGCCAAGGAGGGCAGGGATCTGAAGCTTTCTTT. Amino acid sequence: CASSQGGQGSEAFF.

V is TRBV11-3 and J is TRBJ2-5, with 10 bases aligning to TRBD2. V lost 5 bases to trimming and J lost 5 bases; unmatched junction nucleotides: 8. CDR3 length equals 15 residues. Germline V gene data show CDR1 as SGHNT and CDR2 as YENEEA. The CDR3 DNA follows: TGTGCCAGCAGCCCAGGGACTAGCGCCCGGGAGACCCAGTACTTC. Its protein product is CASSPGTSARETQYF.

The rearrangement joins TRBV7-9 to TRBJ2-7; D is perhaps TRBD1 (5 bases). Germline CDR1 reads SEHNR; CDR2 reads FQNEAQ (reference sequence). The ends were cut back, 2 bases at V and 4 bases at J, with 9 bases in the middle. There are 13 residues in the CDR3. In nucleotides, the CDR3 is TGTGCCAGCAGCTTAAGGGGATTATACGAGCAGTACTTC. As protein: CASSLRGLYEQYF.

This chain connects TRBV7-2 to TRBJ2-2, with D perhaps TRBD1 (6 bases). Trimming left V 5 bases short and J 0 bases short, with 10 bases between. The CDR3 runs to 15 residues. Germline V CDR1 and CDR2: SGHTA, FQGNSA. The CDR3 sequence is CASSLRGTNTGELFF. The CDR3 DNA reads TGTGCCAGCAGCCTCAGGGGCACGAACACCGGGGAGCTGTTTTTT.

This clone has a single count. V gene TRBV10-3 combines with J gene TRBJ1-4; the D gene is possibly TRBD1 (6 bases). This CDR3 is built from 13 residues. V was pared by 6 bases and J by 5 bases, with 10 bases between. Germline V gene data show CDR1 as ENHRY and CDR2 as SYGVKD. CDR3 DNA: TGTGCCATCAGGGGGGGCCTAAATGAAAAACTGTTTTTT. This encodes CAIRGGLNEKLFF.

As regards this clone: Distinct nucleotide sequences in the sample also encode this CDR3. The V and J genes are TRBV5-6 and TRBJ1-1; D may be TRBD1 (5 bases). The CDR3 has 14 amino acids. Trimming removed 4 bases at V and 4 bases at J, with 14 bases between. Germline V gene lookup returns CDR1 SGHDT and CDR2 YYEEEE. In nucleotides, the CDR3 is TGTGCCAGCAGCCTGGGACGGCGAGGCACTGAAGCTTTCTTT. Its protein is CASSLGRRGTEAFF.

The chain recombines TRBV5-1 with TRBJ2-2; D gene ambiguous. The CDR3 consists of 15 residues. Per the germline V gene, CDR1 is SGHRS and CDR2 is YFSETQ. With 2 bases removed from V and 0 bases from J, the gap between germline ends came to 8 bases. CDR3 amino acids: CASSFQPTNTGELFF. The CDR3 coding sequence is TGCGCCAGCAGCTTCCAACCGACGAACACCGGGGAGCTGTTTTTT. Complete variable domain (other parts from reference TRBV5-1 and TRBJ2-2): KAGVTQTPRYLIKTRGQQVTLSCSPISGHRSVSWYQQTPGQGLQFLFEYFSETQRNKGNFPGRFSGRQFSNSRSEMNVSTLELGDSALYLCASSFQPTNTGELFFGEGSRLTVL.

V usage is TRBV28 and J usage is TRBJ1-4; D is unclear. The CDR3 sequence is 13 residues long. Trimming removed 9 bases from V and 6 bases from J, with 14 bases in between. From germline, CDR1 is MDHEN and CDR2 SYDVKM. The CDR3 sequence: CASSGSDYEKLFF. CDR3 bases: TGTGCCAGTTCGGGCTCTGATTATGAAAAACTGTTTTTT.

Concerning this clone: Other DNA sequences in the sample encode the same CDR3. The chain combines TRBV30 with TRBJ2-5, with unresolved D. The CDR3 is 13 amino acids. V dropped 0 bases and J dropped 2 bases, with 7 bases sitting between them. In germline, CDR1 is GTSNPN, CDR2 SVGIG (reference sequence). Here the CDR3 reads CAWSVQLQETQYF. The CDR3 DNA sequence: TGTGCCTGGAGTGTCCAGTTACAAGAGACCCAGTACTTC.

V and J are TRBV5-1 and TRBJ2-2; 8 nucleotides agree with TRBD2. Per germline, CDR1 SGHRS and CDR2 YFSETQ. With V trimmed by 0 bases and J by 6 bases, 7 bases remained unmatched. The CDR3 totals 16 residues. The CDR3 DNA is TGCGCCAGCAGCTTGGAGGGTAGCGGGACTGCCGGGGAGCTGTTTTTT. Residues: CASSLEGSGTAGELFF.

This clone came up once. The V gene is TRBV27, the J gene TRBJ1-6; TRBD1 is a possible D gene (5 bases). Trimming took off 5 bases at V and 7 bases at J, with 21 bases between the two ends. This CDR3 has 17 amino acids. The germline CDR1 and CDR2 sequences are MNHEY and SMNVEV (reference sequence). The CDR3 DNA sequence: TGTGCCAGCAGTAGTGGGCGGGGGGTTGGTTCCAATTCACCCCTCCACTTT. Translating gives CASSSGRGVGSNSPLHF.